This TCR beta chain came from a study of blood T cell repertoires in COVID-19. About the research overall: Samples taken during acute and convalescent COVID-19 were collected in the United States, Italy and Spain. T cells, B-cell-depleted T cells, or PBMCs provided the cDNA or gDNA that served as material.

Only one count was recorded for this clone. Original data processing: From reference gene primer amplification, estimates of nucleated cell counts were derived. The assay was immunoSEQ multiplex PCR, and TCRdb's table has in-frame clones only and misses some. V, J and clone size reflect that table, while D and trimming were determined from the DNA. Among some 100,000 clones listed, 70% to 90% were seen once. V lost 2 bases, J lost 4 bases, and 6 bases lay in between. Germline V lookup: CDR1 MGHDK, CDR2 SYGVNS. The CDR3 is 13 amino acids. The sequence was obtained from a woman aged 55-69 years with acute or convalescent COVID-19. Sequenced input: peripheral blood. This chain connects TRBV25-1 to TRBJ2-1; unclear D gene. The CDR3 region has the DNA TGTGCCAGCAGTGAAGGCAGGTACAATGAGCAGTTCTTC. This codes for CASSEGRYNEQFF.